This T cell receptor beta chain was identified in a study of T-cell reconstitution after alpha-beta-depleted transplantation in children. Note on this clonotype: The target antigen is unknown.

Library preparation (for TCRbeta) was performed with unique molecular identifiers. TCRdb re-called the PCR reads with MiXCR, one entry per CDR3 protein. The data show over 450,000 distinct CDR3 sequences, over 9.5% seen once. Study results and caveats: Newly made T cells mostly supplied T-cell counts and diversity one year after transplant. Several hundred rapidly expanded clones from non-depleted graft cells reportedly supplied alpha-beta T cells about two months post-transplant. There were some patients whose high TCRbeta diversity at day 60 came from surviving recipient T cells and thymic progenitors.

Per the germline V gene, CDR1 is DFQATT and CDR2 is SNEGSKA (reference sequence). V gave up 0 bases and J gave up 2 bases; unmatched junction bases: 11. This CDR3 spans 18 amino acids. Here the sequenced sample was PBMCs, taken before TCRalphabeta/CD19-depleted stem cell transplant. J is TRBJ2-1 and V is TRBV20-1, with 9 bases lining up with TRBD2. This sequence originates from a child between 2 and 9 years old with inherited bone marrow failure, due to receive a stem cell transplant. Here the CDR3 DNA reads TGCAGTGCTAGAGATTACGGTTCTGCGGGAGGGACCTACAATGAGCAGTTCTTC. Residues: CSARDYGSAGGTYNEQFF.